What follows are 15 T cell receptor beta chains derived from one specimen sequenced in a study of blood T cells in healthy people across ages. With a J-beta primer mix and a sample-barcoded 5' primer, a second PCR ran about 6 to 11 cycles. TCRdb independently ran MiXCR on the 5' RACE reads; one entry per CDR3 protein. Counted here are around 870,000 distinct CDR3 sequences, 29% occurring once; the ten biggest clones make up roughly 17%. The sequenced sample consisted of blood. The receptors were sampled from a woman older than 75 in good health.

The chain uses TRBV5-1 and TRBJ1-4; TRBD1 aligns across 9 bases. Germline assignment: CDR1 SGHRS and CDR2 YFSETQ. Trimming removed 1 base from V and 11 bases from J; junction bases left unmatched: 6. The CDR3 runs to 14 residues. The CDR3 spells CASSLPGTGTKLFF. DNA for the CDR3: TGCGCCAGCAGCTTGCCCGGGACAGGGACCAAACTGTTTTTT.

This chain joins TRBV18 and TRBJ2-7; D possibly matches TRBD1 or TRBD2 (5 bases each). The CDR3 extends over 15 amino acids. V was clipped by 1 base and J by 7 bases, with 17 bases between them. Germline assignment: CDR1 KGHSH and CDR2 LQKENI. For the CDR3, the DNA is TGTGCCAGCTCACCACAAGGGACCACCGCTACGGAGCAGTACTTC. Protein product: CASSPQGTTATEQYF. Combining the CDR3 with reference TRBV18 and TRBJ2-7 gives the whole variable domain NAGVMQNPRHLVRRRGQEARLRCSPMKGHSHVYWYRQLPEEGLKFMVYLQKENIIDESGMPKERFSAEFPKEGPSILRIQQVVRGDSAAYFCASSPQGTTATEQYFGPGTRLTVT.

Note on this clonotype: A much more abundant neighbour one base away suggests this may be a read error. The chain is built from TRBV6-6 and TRBJ2-7, with TRBD2 matching over 7 bases. The junction had 10 bases not matched to a gene; V was cut back by 4 bases and J by 7 bases. Germline V lookup: CDR1 MNHNY, CDR2 SVGAGI (reference sequence). The CDR3 contains 14 residues. The CDR3 region has the DNA TGTGCCAGCAGTTTCAGCGGGATACTCAATGAGCAGTACTTC. Protein sequence: CASSFSGILNEQYF.

At least ten counts were recorded for this clonotype. CDR3 bases: TGTGCCAGCACCCCCCCTAGCTCTACGCAGTATTTT. This translates into CASTPPSSTQYF. The rearrangement links TRBV6-2 or TRBV6-3 to TRBJ2-3, with D possibly matching TRBD2 (5 bases). This CDR3 is built from 12 residues. Germline CDR1 and CDR2: MNHEY and SVGEGT. V was trimmed by 7 bases and J by 8 bases, leaving 13 bases between them.

A few counts support this clonotype. The rearrangement joins TRBV7-2 to TRBJ1-2; D remains unclear. Deletions cut 1 base from V and 6 bases from J, with 12 bases between. Germline V gene data show CDR1 as SGHTA and CDR2 as FQGNSA. The CDR3 has 14 amino acids. The CDR3 loop reads CASSLDGRNDGYTF. Written as DNA, the CDR3 is TGTGCCAGCAGCTTAGACGGGAGAAACGATGGCTACACCTTC.

The V and J genes are TRBV4-1 and TRBJ1-1; 10 nucleotides match TRBD1. Germline CDR1 and CDR2: MGHRA and YSYEKL. J gave up 4 bases and V 4 bases, and 3 bases lay outside the gene matches. The CDR3 is 14 residues long. The DNA for the CDR3 is TGCGCCAGCAGCCCTGGACAGGGGGTCACTGAAGCTTTCTTT. This translates into CASSPGQGVTEAFF.

Points on this clonotype: A much larger clone differs from this one at a single base, so this may be a read error. This chain joins TRBV20-1 and TRBJ1-5; D is unresolved. The germline gives CDR1 DFQATT, CDR2 SNEGSKA (reference sequence). The CDR3 has 12 residues. CDR3 bases: TGCGGTGTGATTGGGCGGAATCAGCCCCAGCATTTT. Protein product: CGVIGRNQPQHF.

There are many counts of this clonotype. The V gene is TRBV7-2, the J gene TRBJ2-3; 7 bases agree with TRBD2. There are 13 residues in the CDR3. V lost 8 bases and J lost 1; bases outside the gene matches: 3. Looked up from germline, CDR1 is SGHTA and CDR2 is FQGNSA. The CDR3 protein is CASQRGGTDTQYF. The CDR3 coding sequence is TGTGCCAGCCAGCGGGGTGGCACAGATACGCAGTATTTT.

Here the CDR3 DNA reads TGCGCCAGCAGCTTGTTTACAGCCTACGAGCAGTACTTC. Translation: CASSLFTAYEQYF. The genes are TRBV5-1 and TRBJ2-5; D not resolved. The J call may be wrong; the DNA end is better matched by TRBJ2-7. The germline V gene encodes CDR1 SGHRS and CDR2 YFSETQ. The CDR3 is 13 residues long.

The chain links TRBV7-9 to TRBJ1-1; D might be TRBD1 (5 bases). The CDR3 spans 13 residues. The germline V gene encodes CDR1 SEHNR and CDR2 FQNEAQ (reference sequence). V lost 2 bases and J lost 10, with 14 bases in between. This CDR3 is CASSLREAGGAFF. CDR3 bases: TGTGCCAGCAGCTTAAGGGAGGCCGGGGGAGCTTTCTTT.

This clonotype was seen at least ten times. The chain links TRBV20-1 to TRBJ2-1, with 8 bases matching TRBD2. CDR1 and CDR2 (germline): DFQATT, SNEGSKA (reference sequence). With 0 bases clipped from V and 3 bases from J, the junction kept 10 bases outside the gene matches. This CDR3 region has 17 residues. Here the CDR3 reads CSARDRKNSGDYNEQFF. The CDR3 bases are TGCAGTGCTAGAGATAGAAAAAATAGCGGGGACTACAATGAGCAGTTCTTC.

As concerns this clonotype: Since a much larger clone is just one base distant, this may be a read error. This chain connects TRBV7-2 to TRBJ1-2; no clear D. From germline, CDR1 is SGHTA and CDR2 FQGNSA. This CDR3 has 13 residues. DNA of the CDR3: TGTGCCGGCAGCTTAGAGTCGGGGAAGGGCTACACCTTC. Its translation: CAGSLESGKGYTF.

In its sample, this clonotype was seen many times. The chain is built from TRBV4-3 and TRBJ1-2, with D uncertain. This CDR3 has 15 amino acids. Germline V gene data show CDR1 as LGHNA and CDR2 as YSLEER. Trimming took 1 base from V and 2 from J, leaving 11 bases between them. The DNA of the CDR3 is TGCGCCAGCAGCCAAGTGGGTGAACACAACTATGGCTACACCTTC. Its protein product is CASSQVGEHNYGYTF.

Comment on this clonotype: A much more abundant neighbour one base away suggests this may be a read error. The chain combines TRBV20-1 with TRBJ1-2; D not certain. CDR1 DFQATT and CDR2 SNEGSKA come from the germline V gene (reference sequence). CDR3 length: 11 amino acids. Trimming cost V 3 bases and J 4 bases, with 6 bases left between them. CDR3 DNA: TGCAGTGCTAGTGGGCGCTATGGCTACACCTTC. This sequence encodes CSASGRYGYTF.

This clonotype was recorded many times. CDR3 bases: TGCGCCAGCAGCCAAGGGACAGGGAGTTGGGAGACCCAGTACTTC. Encoded protein: CASSQGTGSWETQYF. This rearrangement joins TRBV4-3 to TRBJ2-5, with 8 bases that match TRBD1. CDR1 is LGHNA, CDR2 YSLEER, per germline. The CDR3 contains 15 residues. V trimming: 1 base; J trimming: 5 bases; junction bases outside the gene matches: 6.